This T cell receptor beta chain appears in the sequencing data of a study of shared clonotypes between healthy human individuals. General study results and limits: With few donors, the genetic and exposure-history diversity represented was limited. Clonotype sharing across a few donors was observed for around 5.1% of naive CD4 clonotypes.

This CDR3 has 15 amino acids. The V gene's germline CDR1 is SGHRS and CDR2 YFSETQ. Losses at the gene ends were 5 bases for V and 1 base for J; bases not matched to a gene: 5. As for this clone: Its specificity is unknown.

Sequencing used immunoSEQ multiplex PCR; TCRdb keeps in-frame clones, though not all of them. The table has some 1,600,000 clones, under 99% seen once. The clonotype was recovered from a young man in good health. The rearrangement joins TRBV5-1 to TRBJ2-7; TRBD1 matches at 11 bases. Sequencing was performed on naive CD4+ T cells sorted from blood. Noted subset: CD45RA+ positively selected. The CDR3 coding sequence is TGCGCCAGCAGTGAAGGGACAGGGGGGTCCTACGAGCAGTACTTC. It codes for CASSEGTGGSYEQYF.